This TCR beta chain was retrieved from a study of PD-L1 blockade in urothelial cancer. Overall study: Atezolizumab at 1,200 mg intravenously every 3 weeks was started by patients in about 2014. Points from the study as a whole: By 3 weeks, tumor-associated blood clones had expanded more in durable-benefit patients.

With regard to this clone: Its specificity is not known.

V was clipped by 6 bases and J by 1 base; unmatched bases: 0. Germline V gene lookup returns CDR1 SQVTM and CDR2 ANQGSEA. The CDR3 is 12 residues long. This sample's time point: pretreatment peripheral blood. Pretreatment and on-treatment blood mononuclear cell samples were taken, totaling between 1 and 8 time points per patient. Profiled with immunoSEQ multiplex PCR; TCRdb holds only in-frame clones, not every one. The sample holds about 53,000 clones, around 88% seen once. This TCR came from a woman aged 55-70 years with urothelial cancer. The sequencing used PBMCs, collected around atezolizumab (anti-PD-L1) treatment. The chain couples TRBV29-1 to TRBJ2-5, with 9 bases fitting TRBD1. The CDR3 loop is CSVQGAQETQYF. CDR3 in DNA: TGCAGCGTACAGGGGGCCCAAGAGACCCAGTACTTC.